This T cell receptor (beta chain) was sequenced for a study of TIL therapy for anti-PD-1-resistant metastatic lung cancer. About the study: Median tumor mutation burden was roughly 1.5 mutations per megabase.

The time point was: pre-treatment sample, taken before nivolumab and TIL therapy. Most excised metastases sampled were pleural nodules or supraclavicular lymph nodes. The immunoSEQ assay was v3. TCRdb's copy holds only in-frame clones and misses some; the assay was immunoSEQ multiplex PCR. The sample has some 10,000 clones, over 60% seen once. V lost 0 bases and J lost 3, with 16 bases in between. Germline-derived CDR1 and CDR2 are SGDLS and YYNGEE. This CDR3 has 16 residues. V usage is TRBV9 and J usage is TRBJ2-7; D uncertain. This sequence originates from a person aged 30 to 80 with non-small cell lung cancer. This material consisted of tumor tissue, taken at baseline. CDR3 region: CASSVADGVGIYEQYF. CDR3 sequence (DNA): TGTGCCAGCAGCGTAGCGGATGGGGTTGGAATCTACGAGCAGTACTTC.